The entry that follows covers one T cell receptor (beta chain) sequence. A much bigger clone sits one base away, suggesting this may be a read error. The record originates from a study of T cell repertoires in cytomegalovirus infection. From the reads, TCRdb called clonotypes with MiXCR, one entry per CDR3 protein. The sample shows 500,000 or so distinct CDR3 sequences, 16% of them seen only once. Trimming took 2 bases from V and 0 from J, leaving 4 bases between them. This CDR3 region has 13 residues. Germline CDR1 and CDR2: SGDLS and YYNGEE. The receptor was derived from a human donor in good health (CMV status not recorded). Some clones in this sample may be carry-over from other donors' samples. Sequencing input: CD8+ T cells from PBMCs. The chain combines TRBV9 with TRBJ2-3; D is undetermined. CDR3 residues: CASSVTSTDTQYF. Written as DNA, the CDR3 is TGTGCCAGCAGCGTCACTAGCACAGATACGCAGTATTTT. Looking up the rest from reference TRBV9 and TRBJ2-3 gives the full variable domain: DSGVTQTPKHLITATGQRVTLRCSPRSGDLSVYWYQQSLDQGLQFLIQYYNGEERAKGNILERFSAQQFPDLHSELNLSSLELGDSALYFCASSVTSTDTQYFGPGTRLTVL.